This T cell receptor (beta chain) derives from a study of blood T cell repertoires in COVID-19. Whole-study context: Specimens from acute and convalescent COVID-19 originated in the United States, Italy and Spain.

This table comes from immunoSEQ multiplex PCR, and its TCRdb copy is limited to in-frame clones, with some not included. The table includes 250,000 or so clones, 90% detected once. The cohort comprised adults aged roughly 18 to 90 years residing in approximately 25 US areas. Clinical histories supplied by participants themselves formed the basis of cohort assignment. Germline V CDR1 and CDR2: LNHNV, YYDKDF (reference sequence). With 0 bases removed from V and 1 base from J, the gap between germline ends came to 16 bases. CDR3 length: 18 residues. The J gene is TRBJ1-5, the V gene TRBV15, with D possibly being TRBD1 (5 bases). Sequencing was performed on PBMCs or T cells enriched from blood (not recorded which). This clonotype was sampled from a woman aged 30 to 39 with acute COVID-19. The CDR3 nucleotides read TGTGCCACCAGCAGAGATCGCCTGACAGTAAACAGCAATCAGCCCCAGCATTTT. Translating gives CATSRDRLTVNSNQPQHF.